A selection of T cell receptor beta chains follows, all from one sample in a study of T cell responses to AZD1222 COVID-19 vaccine. Sequencing used immunoSEQ multiplex PCR; TCRdb keeps in-frame clones, though not all of them. Of about 120,000 clones listed, around nine tenths were seen once; the top ten hold over 5.5%. The sample here was peripheral blood, taken on day 0 of AZD1222 vaccination. Receptors were obtained from an adult in good health. CDR3s include the opening cysteine and the closing phenylalanine or tryptophan. Each record gives: clone size, V gene, J gene, D gene, CDR3 length, CDR3 protein, CDR3 DNA. The D gene is left open where the match is weak. Clone size is shown for a subset of rows, as once, few, many or a class of expanded clone.

abundance: .
v_gene: TRBV7-9
j_gene: TRBJ1-6
d_gene: .
len: 14
CDR3aa: CASSLGGRGSPLHF
CDR3nt: TGTGCCAGCAGCTTAGGGGGTAGGGGGTCACCCCTCCACTTT

abundance: few
v_gene: TRBV5-4
j_gene: TRBJ1-6
d_gene: TRBD1
len: 14
CDR3aa: CASTRTGTNSPLHF
CDR3nt: TGTGCCAGCACCCGGACAGGGACTAATTCACCCCTCCACTTT

abundance: .
v_gene: TRBV2
j_gene: TRBJ2-7
d_gene: .
len: 12
CDR3aa: CACSRETYEQYF
CDR3nt: TGTGCTTGCTCACGGGAGACCTACGAGCAGTACTTC

abundance: .
v_gene: TRBV12-3/TRBV12-4
j_gene: TRBJ1-1
d_gene: TRBD1
len: 13
CDR3aa: CASSLTGATEAFF
CDR3nt: TGTGCCAGCAGTCTGACAGGGGCCACTGAAGCTTTCTTT

abundance: .
v_gene: TRBV7-3
j_gene: TRBJ2-3
d_gene: TRBD2
len: 16
CDR3aa: CASSLSGTSGGDTQYF
CDR3nt: TGTGCCAGCAGCTTATCCGGGACTAGCGGGGGAGATACGCAGTATTTT

abundance: .
v_gene: TRBV28
j_gene: TRBJ2-5
d_gene: .
len: 14
CDR3aa: CASSLSLTLRTQYF
CDR3nt: TGTGCCAGCAGTTTATCCCTTACACTTCGAACCCAGTACTTC

abundance: .
v_gene: TRBV10-3
j_gene: TRBJ1-2
d_gene: .
len: 13
CDR3aa: CAISDDRDYGYTF
CDR3nt: TGTGCCATCAGTGACGACAGAGACTATGGCTACACCTTC

abundance: .
v_gene: TRBV2
j_gene: TRBJ1-1
d_gene: .
len: 12
CDR3aa: CASSAGPTEAFF
CDR3nt: TGTGCCAGCAGTGCAGGGCCCACTGAAGCTTTCTTT

abundance: .
v_gene: TRBV18
j_gene: TRBJ2-3
d_gene: .
len: 16
CDR3aa: CASSRQEGRPTDTQYF
CDR3nt: TGTGCCAGCTCACGCCAGGAGGGGCGCCCCACAGATACGCAGTATTTT

abundance: .
v_gene: TRBV5-8
j_gene: TRBJ2-1
d_gene: .
len: 13
CDR3aa: CASSYGHGNEQFF
CDR3nt: TGTGCCAGCAGCTACGGACATGGCAATGAGCAGTTCTTC

abundance: .
v_gene: TRBV6-2/TRBV6-3
j_gene: TRBJ1-2
d_gene: .
len: 15
CDR3aa: CASSPQAPGNYGYTF
CDR3nt: TGTGCCAGCAGTCCACAGGCGCCCGGTAACTATGGCTACACCTTC

abundance: .
v_gene: TRBV10-3
j_gene: TRBJ1-2
d_gene: TRBD1
len: 13
CDR3aa: CAITESQGNGYTF
CDR3nt: TGTGCCATCACCGAATCACAGGGGAACGGCTACACCTTC

abundance: .
v_gene: TRBV4-3
j_gene: TRBJ1-5
d_gene: .
len: 13
CDR3aa: CASSQGVGQPQHF
CDR3nt: TGCGCCAGCAGCCAAGGGGTGGGTCAGCCCCAGCATTTT

abundance: .
v_gene: TRBV30
j_gene: TRBJ1-1
d_gene: TRBD1
len: 13
CDR3aa: CAWSGDRRPEAFF
CDR3nt: TGTGCCTGGAGTGGGGACAGGAGACCTGAAGCTTTCTTT

abundance: once
v_gene: TRBV11-2
j_gene: TRBJ2-1
d_gene: TRBD2
len: 15
CDR3aa: CASSLGTSGTNEQFF
CDR3nt: TGTGCCAGCAGCCTAGGGACTAGCGGGACCAATGAGCAGTTCTTC

abundance: .
v_gene: TRBV21-1
j_gene: TRBJ2-7
d_gene: .
len: 15
CDR3aa: CASTRARANYYEQYF
CDR3nt: TGTGCCAGCACCCGGGCGAGGGCCAACTACTACGAGCAGTACTTC

abundance: .
v_gene: TRBV9
j_gene: TRBJ2-7
d_gene: .
len: 13
CDR3aa: CASSPHTAYEQYF
CDR3nt: TGTGCCAGCAGCCCCCACACGGCCTACGAGCAGTACTTC

abundance: .
v_gene: TRBV5-1
j_gene: TRBJ2-7
d_gene: TRBD1
len: 14
CDR3aa: CASSHGTGSYEQYF
CDR3nt: TGCGCCAGCAGCCACGGGACAGGGTCGTACGAGCAGTACTTC

abundance: .
v_gene: TRBV6-5
j_gene: TRBJ1-4
d_gene: .
len: 12
CDR3aa: CASGGSAEKLFF
CDR3nt: TGTGCCAGTGGGGGCAGCGCTGAAAAACTGTTTTTT

abundance: once
v_gene: TRBV19
j_gene: TRBJ1-5
d_gene: .
len: 17
CDR3aa: CASSIEQDTLRNQPQHF
CDR3nt: TGTGCCAGTAGTATAGAACAGGACACCCTTAGGAATCAGCCCCAGCATTTT

abundance: once
v_gene: TRBV4-2
j_gene: TRBJ1-4
d_gene: .
len: 15
CDR3aa: CASSQDYAGSEKLFF
CDR3nt: TGTGCCAGCAGCCAAGATTACGCTGGTAGCGAAAAACTGTTTTTT

abundance: .
v_gene: TRBV6-2/TRBV6-3
j_gene: TRBJ1-2
d_gene: .
len: 14
CDR3aa: CASSLSGSFYGYTF
CDR3nt: TGTGCCAGCAGTTTATCGGGTTCTTTCTATGGCTACACCTTC

abundance: .
v_gene: TRBV7-8
j_gene: TRBJ2-4
d_gene: .
len: 12
CDR3aa: CASSQGEDIQYF
CDR3nt: TGTGCCAGCAGCCAAGGGGAAGACATTCAGTACTTC

abundance: once
v_gene: TRBV2
j_gene: TRBJ2-1
d_gene: .
len: 12
CDR3aa: CASSNRVDEQFF
CDR3nt: TGTGCCAGCAGTAACAGGGTCGATGAGCAGTTCTTC

abundance: .
v_gene: TRBV19
j_gene: TRBJ1-3
d_gene: TRBD1
len: 14
CDR3aa: CASKGGLSGNTIYF
CDR3nt: TGTGCCAGTAAAGGGGGCTTATCTGGAAACACCATATATTTT